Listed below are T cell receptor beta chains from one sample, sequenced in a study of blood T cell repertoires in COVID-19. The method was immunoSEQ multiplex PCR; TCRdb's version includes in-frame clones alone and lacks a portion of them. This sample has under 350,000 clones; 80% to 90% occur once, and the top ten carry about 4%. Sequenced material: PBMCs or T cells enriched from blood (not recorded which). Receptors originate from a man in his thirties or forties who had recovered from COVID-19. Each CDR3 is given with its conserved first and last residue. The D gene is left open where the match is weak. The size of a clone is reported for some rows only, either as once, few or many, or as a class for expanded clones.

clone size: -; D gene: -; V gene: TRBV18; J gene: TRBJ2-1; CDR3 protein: CASSLQGSLYNEQFF; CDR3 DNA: TGTGCCAGCTCACTCCAGGGTTCCCTCTACAATGAGCAGTTCTTC
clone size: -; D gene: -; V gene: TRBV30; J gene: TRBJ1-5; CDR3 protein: CAWSVNRLGPQHF; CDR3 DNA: TGTGCCTGGAGTGTCAACCGCCTCGGGCCCCAGCATTTT
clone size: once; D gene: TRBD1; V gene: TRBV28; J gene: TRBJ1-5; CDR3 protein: CASSLVQGVSNQPQHF; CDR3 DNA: TGTGCCAGCAGTTTGGTGCAGGGGGTAAGCAATCAGCCCCAGCATTTT
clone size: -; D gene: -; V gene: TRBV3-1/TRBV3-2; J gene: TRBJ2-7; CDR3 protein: CASSQDQGKQYF; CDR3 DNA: TGTGCCAGCAGCCAAGATCAGGGAAAGCAGTACTTC
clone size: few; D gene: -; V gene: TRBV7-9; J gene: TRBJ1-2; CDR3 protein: CASSLVWGPIGYTF; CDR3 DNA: TGTGCCAGCAGCTTAGTCTGGGGCCCTATAGGCTACACCTTC
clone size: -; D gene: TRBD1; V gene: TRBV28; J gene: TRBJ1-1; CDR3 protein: CASSVRTGQGDEAFF; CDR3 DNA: TGTGCCAGCAGTGTGCGAACGGGACAGGGGGATGAAGCTTTCTTT
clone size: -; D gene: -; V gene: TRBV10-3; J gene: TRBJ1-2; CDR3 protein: CAISSAQDYGYTF; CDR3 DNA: TGTGCCATCAGTTCTGCACAGGACTATGGCTACACCTTC
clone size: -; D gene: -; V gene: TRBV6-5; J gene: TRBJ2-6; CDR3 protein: CASSSPPANVLTF; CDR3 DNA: TGTGCCAGCAGCAGTCCTCCGGCCAACGTCCTGACTTTC
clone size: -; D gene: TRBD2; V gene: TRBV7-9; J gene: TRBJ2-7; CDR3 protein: CASSLSRTSYEQYF; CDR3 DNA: TGTGCCAGCAGCTTAAGTCGGACTAGCTACGAGCAGTACTTC
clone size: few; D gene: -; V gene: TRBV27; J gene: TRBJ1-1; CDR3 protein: CASSSSGANTEAFF; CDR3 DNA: TGTGCCAGCAGTTCCAGCGGAGCGAACACTGAAGCTTTCTTT
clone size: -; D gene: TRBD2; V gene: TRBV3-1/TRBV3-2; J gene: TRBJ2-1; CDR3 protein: CASSQGSGSGNEQFF; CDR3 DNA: TGTGCCAGCAGCCAAGGGAGCGGGAGCGGGAATGAGCAGTTCTTC
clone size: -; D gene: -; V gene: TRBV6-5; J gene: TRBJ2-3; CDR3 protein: CASTLERRGTDTQYF; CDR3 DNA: TGTGCCAGCACCCTAGAACGGCGTGGAACAGATACGCAGTATTTT
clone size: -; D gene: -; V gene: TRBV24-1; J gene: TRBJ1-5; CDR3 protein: CATSAPPGNQPQHF; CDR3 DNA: TGTGCCACCAGTGCACCGCCAGGGAATCAGCCCCAGCATTTT
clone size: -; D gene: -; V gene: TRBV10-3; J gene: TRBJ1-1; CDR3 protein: CAISESQKNTEAFF; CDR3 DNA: TGTGCCATCAGTGAGTCGCAGAAGAACACTGAAGCTTTCTTT
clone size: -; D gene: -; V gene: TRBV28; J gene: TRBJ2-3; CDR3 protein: CASSPRGKPTDTQYF; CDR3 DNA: TGTGCCAGCAGTCCCCGGGGGAAACCCACAGATACGCAGTATTTT
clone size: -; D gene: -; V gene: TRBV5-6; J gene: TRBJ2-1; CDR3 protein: CASSLDNGNEQFF; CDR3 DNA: TGTGCCAGCAGCTTGGATAACGGGAATGAGCAGTTCTTC
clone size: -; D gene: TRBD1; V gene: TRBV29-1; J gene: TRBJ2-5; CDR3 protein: CSATDRAETQYF; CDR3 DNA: TGCAGCGCAACGGACAGGGCAGAGACCCAGTACTTC
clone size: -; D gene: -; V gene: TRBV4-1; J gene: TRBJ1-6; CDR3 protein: CASSQEPLYNSPLHF; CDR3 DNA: TGCGCCAGCAGCCAGGAGCCCCTGTATAATTCACCCCTCCACTTT
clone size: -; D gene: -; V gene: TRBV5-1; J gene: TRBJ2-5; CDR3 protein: CASSLTETYQESQYF; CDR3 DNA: TGCGCCAGCAGCTTGACAGAGACCTACCAAGAGTCCCAGTACTTC
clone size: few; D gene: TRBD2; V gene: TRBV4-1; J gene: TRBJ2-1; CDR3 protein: CASRREEAGQQFF; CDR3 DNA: TGCGCCAGCAGACGGGAGGAAGCGGGTCAGCAGTTCTTC
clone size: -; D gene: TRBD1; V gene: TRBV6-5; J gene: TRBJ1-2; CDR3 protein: CASSHAPDRAGGYTF; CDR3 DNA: TGTGCCAGCAGCCACGCCCCGGACAGGGCAGGTGGCTACACCTTC
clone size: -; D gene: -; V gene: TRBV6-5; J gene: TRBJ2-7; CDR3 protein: CASSRPGPRGYEQYF; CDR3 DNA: TGTGCCAGCAGCCGGCCCGGACCGCGGGGCTACGAGCAGTACTTC
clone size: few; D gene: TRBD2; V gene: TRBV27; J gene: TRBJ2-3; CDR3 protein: CASSEEGAGGGDTQYF; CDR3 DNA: TGTGCCAGCAGTGAGGAGGGAGCGGGGGGAGGAGATACGCAGTATTTT
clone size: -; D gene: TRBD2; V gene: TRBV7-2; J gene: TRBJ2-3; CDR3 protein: CASSLGLASDTQYF; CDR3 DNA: TGTGCCAGCAGCCTAGGACTAGCGTCAGATACGCAGTATTTT
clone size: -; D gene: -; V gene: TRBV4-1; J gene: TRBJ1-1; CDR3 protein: CASSHRGLANTEAFF; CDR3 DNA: TGCGCCAGCAGCCACCGGGGACTGGCGAACACTGAAGCTTTCTTT
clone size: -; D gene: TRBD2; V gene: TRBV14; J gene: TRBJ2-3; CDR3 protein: CASSWRRGGITDTQYF; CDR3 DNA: TGTGCCAGCAGCTGGCGCCGGGGGGGAATCACAGATACGCAGTATTTT
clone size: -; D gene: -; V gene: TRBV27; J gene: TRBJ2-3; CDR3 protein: CASSLVEHRLTDTQYF; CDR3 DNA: TGTGCCAGCAGTTTGGTTGAACACCGCCTCACAGATACGCAGTATTTT
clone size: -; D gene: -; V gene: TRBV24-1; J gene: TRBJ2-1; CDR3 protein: CATSLMGGNEQFF; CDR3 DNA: TGTGCCACCAGCCTCATGGGAGGTAATGAGCAGTTCTTC
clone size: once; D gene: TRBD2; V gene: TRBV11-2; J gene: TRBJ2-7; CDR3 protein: CASSSVTRDYYEQYF; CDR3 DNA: TGTGCCAGCAGCTCCGTGACCCGGGACTACTACGAGCAGTACTTC
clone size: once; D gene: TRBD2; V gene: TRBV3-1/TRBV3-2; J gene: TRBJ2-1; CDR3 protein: CASSLLLAGGPSYNEQFF; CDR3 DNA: TGTGCCAGCAGCCTATTGTTAGCGGGGGGGCCCTCCTACAATGAGCAGTTCTTC
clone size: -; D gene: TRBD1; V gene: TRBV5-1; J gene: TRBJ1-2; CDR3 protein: CASSFGTEVYNYGYTF; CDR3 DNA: TGCGCCAGCAGCTTTGGGACAGAAGTGTATAACTATGGCTACACCTTC
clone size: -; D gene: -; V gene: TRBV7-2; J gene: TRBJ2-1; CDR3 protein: CASTLEASSYNEQFF; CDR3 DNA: TGTGCCAGCACCCTAGAGGCTAGCAGCTACAATGAGCAGTTCTTC